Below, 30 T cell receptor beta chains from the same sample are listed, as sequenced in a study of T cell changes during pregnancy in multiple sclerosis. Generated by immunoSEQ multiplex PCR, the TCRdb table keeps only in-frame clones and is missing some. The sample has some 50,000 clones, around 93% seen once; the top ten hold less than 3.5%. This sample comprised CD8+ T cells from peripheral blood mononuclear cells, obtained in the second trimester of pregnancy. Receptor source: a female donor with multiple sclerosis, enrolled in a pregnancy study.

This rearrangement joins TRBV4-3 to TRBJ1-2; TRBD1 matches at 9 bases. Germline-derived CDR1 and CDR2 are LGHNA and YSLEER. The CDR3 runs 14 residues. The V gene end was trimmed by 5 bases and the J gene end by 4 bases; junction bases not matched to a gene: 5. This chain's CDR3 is CASSSGTGSYGYTF. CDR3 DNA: TGCGCCAGCAGCTCCGGGACAGGGAGCTATGGCTACACCTTC.

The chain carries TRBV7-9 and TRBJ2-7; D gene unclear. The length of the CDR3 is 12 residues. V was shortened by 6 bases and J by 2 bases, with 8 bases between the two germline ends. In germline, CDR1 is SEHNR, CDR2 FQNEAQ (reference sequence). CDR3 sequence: CASSYTTYEQYF. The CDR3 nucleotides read TGTGCCAGCAGTTACACTACCTACGAGCAGTACTTC.

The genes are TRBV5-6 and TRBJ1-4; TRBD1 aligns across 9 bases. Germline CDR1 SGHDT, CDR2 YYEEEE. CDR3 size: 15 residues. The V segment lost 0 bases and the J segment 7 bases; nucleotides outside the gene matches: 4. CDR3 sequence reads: CASSLGTGAGEKLFF. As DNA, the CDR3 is TGTGCCAGCAGCTTGGGGACAGGGGCAGGTGAAAAACTGTTTTTT.

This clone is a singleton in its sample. The CDR3 DNA reads TGCGCCAGCAGCCAAGATCTCGGGGGACAGGGGGGGGACGAGCAGTACTTC. This sequence encodes CASSQDLGGQGGDEQYF. The chain employs TRBV4-3 and TRBJ2-7, with 11 positions matching TRBD1. The CDR3 is 17 residues long. The germline CDR1 and CDR2 sequences are LGHNA and YSLEER. Trimming at V came to 0 bases and at J to 5 bases, leaving 9 bases not matched to a gene.

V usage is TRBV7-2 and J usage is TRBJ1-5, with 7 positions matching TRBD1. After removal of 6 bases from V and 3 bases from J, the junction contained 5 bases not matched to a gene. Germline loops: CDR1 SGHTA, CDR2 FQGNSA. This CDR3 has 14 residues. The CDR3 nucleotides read TGTGCCAGCAGTCCCGGGACAGTCAATCAGCCCCAGCATTTT. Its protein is CASSPGTVNQPQHF.

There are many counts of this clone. The CDR3 region has the DNA TGCGCCAGCAGCCAAGATGGTTGGGCGAGGGAACTCGAAAAACTGTTTTTT. As protein: CASSQDGWARELEKLFF. V usage is TRBV4-3 and J usage is TRBJ1-4; D call uncertain. Trimming took 0 bases from V and 8 from J, leaving 19 bases between them. CDR3 length: 17 amino acids. Germline CDR1 LGHNA, CDR2 YSLEER.

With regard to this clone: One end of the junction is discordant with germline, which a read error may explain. The chain's CDR3 is CAWSVGSNGREDF. The CDR3 DNA follows: TGTGCCTGGAGTGTTGGGTCCAACGGTAGGGAGGACTTC. The chain combines TRBV30 with TRBJ2-5; D may be TRBD2 (6 bases). Looked up from germline, CDR1 is GTSNPN and CDR2 is SVGIG (reference sequence). The CDR3 is 13 amino acids.

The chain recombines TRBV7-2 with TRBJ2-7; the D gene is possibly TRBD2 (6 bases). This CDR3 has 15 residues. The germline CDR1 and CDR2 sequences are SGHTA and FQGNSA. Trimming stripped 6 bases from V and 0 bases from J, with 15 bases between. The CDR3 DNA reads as TGTGCCAGCAGTTGGGACTCCGGGTCCTCCTACGAGCAGTACTTC. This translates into CASSWDSGSSYEQYF.

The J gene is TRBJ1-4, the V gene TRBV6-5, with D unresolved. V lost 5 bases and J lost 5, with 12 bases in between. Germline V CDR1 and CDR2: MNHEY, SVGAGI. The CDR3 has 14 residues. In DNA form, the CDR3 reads TGTGCCAGCAGTAACCGACAAAGAAATGAAAAACTGTTTTTT. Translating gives CASSNRQRNEKLFF.

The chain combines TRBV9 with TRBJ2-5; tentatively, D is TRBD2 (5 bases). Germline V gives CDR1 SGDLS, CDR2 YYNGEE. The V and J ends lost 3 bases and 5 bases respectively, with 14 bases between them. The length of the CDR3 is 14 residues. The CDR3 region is CASSAQDPGETQYF. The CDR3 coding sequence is TGTGCCAGCAGCGCCCAAGACCCGGGGGAGACCCAGTACTTC.

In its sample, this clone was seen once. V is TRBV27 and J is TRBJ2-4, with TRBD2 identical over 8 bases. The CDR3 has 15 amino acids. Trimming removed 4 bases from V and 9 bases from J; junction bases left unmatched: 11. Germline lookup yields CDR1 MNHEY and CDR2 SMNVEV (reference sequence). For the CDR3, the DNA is TGTGCCAGCAGTTCAACTTCCGGGACTAGGATCATTCAGTACTTC. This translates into CASSSTSGTRIIQYF.

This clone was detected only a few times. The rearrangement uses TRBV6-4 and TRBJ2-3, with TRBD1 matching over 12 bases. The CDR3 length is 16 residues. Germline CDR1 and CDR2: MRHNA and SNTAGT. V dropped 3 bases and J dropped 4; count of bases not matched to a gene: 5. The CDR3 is CASSDRGTGGPDTQYF. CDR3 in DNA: TGTGCCAGCAGTGATCGCGGGACAGGGGGCCCAGATACGCAGTATTTT.

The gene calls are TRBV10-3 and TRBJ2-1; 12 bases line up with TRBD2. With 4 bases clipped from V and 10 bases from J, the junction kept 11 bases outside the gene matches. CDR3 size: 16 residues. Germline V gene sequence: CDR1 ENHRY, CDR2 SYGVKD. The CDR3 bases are TGTGCCATCAGTGGGTCGACTAGCGGGGGCGCGGGGGAGCAGTTCTTC. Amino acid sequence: CAISGSTSGGAGEQFF.

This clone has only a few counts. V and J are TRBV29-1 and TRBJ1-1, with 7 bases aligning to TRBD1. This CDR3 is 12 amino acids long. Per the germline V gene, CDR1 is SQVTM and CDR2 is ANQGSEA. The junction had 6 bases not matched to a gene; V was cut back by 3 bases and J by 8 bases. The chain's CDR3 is CSVDLRGLEAFF. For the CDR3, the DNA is TGCAGCGTTGACTTGAGGGGGCTGGAAGCTTTCTTT.

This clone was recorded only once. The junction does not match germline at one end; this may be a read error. The CDR3 bases are TGTGCCACCAGCCGAGACACAAATCAGCCCCAGCATTTT. The encoded protein is CATSRDTNQPQHF. This chain uses TRBV15 with TRBJ1-5, with D uncertain. Germline-derived CDR1 and CDR2 are LNHNV and YYDKDF (reference sequence). This CDR3 spans 13 amino acids.

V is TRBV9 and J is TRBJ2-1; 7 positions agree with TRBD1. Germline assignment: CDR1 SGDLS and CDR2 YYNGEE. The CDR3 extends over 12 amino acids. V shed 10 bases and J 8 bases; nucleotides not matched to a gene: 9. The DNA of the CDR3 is TGTGCCTCCGCCGCACAGGGGCATGAGCAGTTCTTC. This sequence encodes CASAAQGHEQFF.

In nucleotides, the CDR3 is TGTGCCAGCAGTGAACTCCAGGGCCCCTATGGCTACACCTTC. Protein sequence: CASSELQGPYGYTF. V and J are TRBV6-1 and TRBJ1-2; the D gene is possibly TRBD1 (5 bases). Looked up from germline, CDR1 is MNHNS and CDR2 is SASEGT. V lost 2 bases and J 4 bases, leaving 11 bases between the germline ends. The CDR3 spans 14 residues.

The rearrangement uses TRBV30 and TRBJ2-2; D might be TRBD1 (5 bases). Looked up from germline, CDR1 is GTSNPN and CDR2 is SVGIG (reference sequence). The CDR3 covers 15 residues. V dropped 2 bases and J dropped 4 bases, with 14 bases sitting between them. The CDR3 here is CAWSLSRDATGELFF. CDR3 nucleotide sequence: TGTGCCTGGAGTCTCTCCAGGGATGCCACCGGGGAGCTGTTTTTT.

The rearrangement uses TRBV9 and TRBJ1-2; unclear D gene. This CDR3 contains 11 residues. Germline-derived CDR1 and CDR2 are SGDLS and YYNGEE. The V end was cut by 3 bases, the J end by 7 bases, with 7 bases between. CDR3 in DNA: TGTGCCAGCAGCGCACGGGGTGGCTACACCTTC. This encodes CASSARGGYTF.

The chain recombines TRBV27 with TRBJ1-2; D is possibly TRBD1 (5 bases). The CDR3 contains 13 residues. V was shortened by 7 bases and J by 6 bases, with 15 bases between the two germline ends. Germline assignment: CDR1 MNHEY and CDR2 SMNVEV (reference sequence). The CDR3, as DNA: TGTGCCAGCAAGGGGAGGGGTTGGAATGGCTACACCTTC. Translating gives CASKGRGWNGYTF.

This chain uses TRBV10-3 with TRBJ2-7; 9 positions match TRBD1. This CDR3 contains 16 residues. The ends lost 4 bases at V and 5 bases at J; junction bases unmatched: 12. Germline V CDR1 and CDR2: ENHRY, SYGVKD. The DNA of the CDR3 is TGTGCCATCAGTGCGACCGGGACAGGGAATGTGAACGAGCAGTACTTC. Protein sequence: CAISATGTGNVNEQYF.

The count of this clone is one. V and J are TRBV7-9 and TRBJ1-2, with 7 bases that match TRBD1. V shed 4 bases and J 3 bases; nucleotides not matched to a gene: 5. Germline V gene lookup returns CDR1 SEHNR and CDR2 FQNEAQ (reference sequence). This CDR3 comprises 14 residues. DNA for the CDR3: TGTGCCAGCAGCTCTCCCGGGACAGACTATGGCTACACCTTC. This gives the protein CASSSPGTDYGYTF.

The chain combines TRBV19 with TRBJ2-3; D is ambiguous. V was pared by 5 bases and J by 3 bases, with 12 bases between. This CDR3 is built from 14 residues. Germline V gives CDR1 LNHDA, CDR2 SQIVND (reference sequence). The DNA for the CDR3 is TGTGCCAGTAGTGCCCCGTGGCCGACAGATACGCAGTATTTT. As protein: CASSAPWPTDTQYF.

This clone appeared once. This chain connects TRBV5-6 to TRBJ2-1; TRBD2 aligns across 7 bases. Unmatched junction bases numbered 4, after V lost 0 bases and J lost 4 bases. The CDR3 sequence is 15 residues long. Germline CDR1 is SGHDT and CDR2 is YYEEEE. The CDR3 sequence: CASSLGPGLYNEQFF. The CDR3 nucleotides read TGTGCCAGCAGCTTGGGCCCGGGACTATACAATGAGCAGTTCTTC.

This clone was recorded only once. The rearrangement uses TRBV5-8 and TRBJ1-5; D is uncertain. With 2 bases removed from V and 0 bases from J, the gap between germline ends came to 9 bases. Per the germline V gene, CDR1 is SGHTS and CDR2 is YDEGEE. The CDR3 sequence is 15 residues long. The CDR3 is CASSFGEGSNQPQHF. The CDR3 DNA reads TGTGCCAGCAGCTTTGGGGAGGGTAGCAATCAGCCCCAGCATTTT.

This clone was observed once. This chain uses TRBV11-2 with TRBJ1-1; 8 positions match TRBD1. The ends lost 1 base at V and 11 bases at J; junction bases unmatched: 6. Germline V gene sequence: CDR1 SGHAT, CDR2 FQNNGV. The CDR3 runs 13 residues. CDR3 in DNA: TGTGCCAGCAGCTTAGGGCAGGGGGCGACGGCTTTCTTT. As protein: CASSLGQGATAFF.

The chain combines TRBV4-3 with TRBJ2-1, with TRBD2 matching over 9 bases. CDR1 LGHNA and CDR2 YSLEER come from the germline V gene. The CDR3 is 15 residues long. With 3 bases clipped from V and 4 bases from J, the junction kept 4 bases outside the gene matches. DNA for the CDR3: TGCGCCAGCAGCCAGTTAGCGGGGGCTTACAATGAGCAGTTCTTC. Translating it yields CASSQLAGAYNEQFF.

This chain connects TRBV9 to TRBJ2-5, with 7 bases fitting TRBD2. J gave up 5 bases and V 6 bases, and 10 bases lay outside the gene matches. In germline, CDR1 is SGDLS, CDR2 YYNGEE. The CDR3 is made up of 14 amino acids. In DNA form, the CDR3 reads TGTGCCAGCACTAGAGGGAGGGATCACGAGACCCAGTACTTC. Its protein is CASTRGRDHETQYF.

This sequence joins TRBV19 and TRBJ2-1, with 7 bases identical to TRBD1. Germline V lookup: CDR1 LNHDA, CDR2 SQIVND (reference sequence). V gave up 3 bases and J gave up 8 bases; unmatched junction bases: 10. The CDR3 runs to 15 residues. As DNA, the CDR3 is TGTGCCAGTAGTATTGGTTCGGACAGGACCCATGAGCAGTTCTTC. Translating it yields CASSIGSDRTHEQFF.

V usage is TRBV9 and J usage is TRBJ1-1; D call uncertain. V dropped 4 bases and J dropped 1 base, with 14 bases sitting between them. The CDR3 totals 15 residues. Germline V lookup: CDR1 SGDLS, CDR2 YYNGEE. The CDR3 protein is CASSSEVAPNTEAFF. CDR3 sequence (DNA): TGTGCCAGCAGCTCGGAGGTCGCTCCGAACACTGAAGCTTTCTTT. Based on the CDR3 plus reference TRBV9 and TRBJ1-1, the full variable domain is DSGVTQTPKHLITATGQRVTLRCSPRSGDLSVYWYQQSLDQGLQFLIQYYNGEERAKGNILERFSAQQFPDLHSELNLSSLELGDSALYFCASSSEVAPNTEAFFGQGTRLTVV.